The entry below describes one T cell receptor (beta chain). This sample is drawn from a study of T cell responses to AZD1222 COVID-19 vaccine. Method: immunoSEQ multiplex PCR; TCRdb's copy keeps in-frame clones and lacks some. Among roughly 100,000 clones listed, approximately 93% were seen once. The CDR3 sequence is 18 residues long. The germline V gene encodes CDR1 SEHNR and CDR2 FQNEAQ (reference sequence). V shed 5 bases, J shed 1 base, and the junction held 6 bases outside the gene matches. The sample here was peripheral blood, taken on day 0 of AZD1222 vaccination. This receptor was taken from an adult in good health. The chain has TRBV7-9 and TRBJ2-6, with 12 bases identical to TRBD2. This CDR3 reads CASSPTSGSPSGANVLTF. The CDR3 DNA is TGTGCCAGCAGCCCGACTAGCGGGAGCCCATCTGGGGCCAACGTCCTGACTTTC.